Below are 19 T cell receptor beta chains sequenced from a single sample in a study of CD8+ T cells in alopecia areata. Treatment here: oral pan-JAK inhibitor, 5-10 mg twice daily. Extracted RNA was reverse transcribed into cDNA, the sequencing template. Repertoires were generated with immunoSEQ multiplex PCR, while TCRdb's copy carries only in-frame clones and drops some. The sample records about 100,000 clones, roughly 47% being singletons. Sequencing used CD8+ T cells sorted from blood, obtained at week 24, from a patient treated with tofacitinib. All receptors come from a human donor with alopecia areata.

This clone was counted a few times. The rearrangement joins TRBV5-1 to TRBJ2-7; perhaps TRBD1 as D (6 bases). CDR3 length: 14 residues. V lost 2 bases to trimming and J lost 3 bases, with 12 bases between them. The germline gives CDR1 SGHRS, CDR2 YFSETQ. The CDR3 region has the DNA TGCGCCAGCAGCTTCGGGCAGGGGAACTACGAGCAGTACTTC. Its translation is CASSFGQGNYEQYF.

This sequence joins TRBV27 and TRBJ1-4, with no clear D. The CDR3 spans 15 residues. The germline CDR1 and CDR2 sequences are MNHEY and SMNVEV (reference sequence). The V gene lost 5 bases and the J gene lost 4 bases, with 14 bases spanning the gap. As DNA, the CDR3 is TGTGCCAGCAGTCCCAAGTCCATGTTTAATGAAAAACTGTTTTTT. This sequence encodes CASSPKSMFNEKLFF.

This clone was seen a few times. The chain uses TRBV28 and TRBJ2-5; D not certain. The CDR3 loop spans 8 amino acids. Trimming stripped 10 bases from V and 3 bases from J, with 0 bases between. Germline CDR1 and CDR2: MDHEN and SYDVKM. The CDR3: CAKETQYF. The CDR3 nucleotides read TGTGCCAAAGAGACCCAGTACTTC.

The chain recombines TRBV28 with TRBJ2-1, with TRBD2 identical over 8 bases. CDR3 length: 17 amino acids. Germline assignment: CDR1 MDHEN and CDR2 SYDVKM. V lost 2 bases to trimming and J lost 5 bases; unmatched junction nucleotides: 11. The CDR3 bases are TGTGCCAGCAGTTTACAAACATTAGCGGGACTCGACAATGAGCAGTTCTTC. It yields the protein CASSLQTLAGLDNEQFF. The full variable domain, with the rest looked up from reference TRBV28 and TRBJ2-1, is DVKVTQSSRYLVKRTGEKVFLECVQDMDHENMFWYRQDPGLGLRLIYFSYDVKMKEKGDIPEGYSVSREKKERFSLILESASTNQTSMYLCASSLQTLAGLDNEQFFGPGTRLTVL.

A remark on this clone: A read error may produce the germline difference seen at one junction end. The chain combines TRBV5-1 with TRBJ2-2, with D perhaps being TRBD1 or TRBD2 (5 bases each). The length of the CDR3 is 14 residues. Germline-derived CDR1 and CDR2 are SGHRS and YFSETQ. This chain's CDR3 is CASSLLEGPGELFF. The CDR3, as DNA: TGCGCCAGCAGCTTGCTTGAGGGGCCCGGAGAGCTGTTTTTT.

This clone was observed many times. This chain links TRBV29-1 with TRBJ2-7, with TRBD2 as a possible D gene (6 bases). Germline CDR1 reads SQVTM; CDR2 reads ANQGSEA. CDR3 length: 15 residues. V was clipped by 7 bases and J by 6 bases, with 25 bases between them. This CDR3 reads CSATPSGVGSVEQYF. The CDR3 DNA sequence: TGCAGCGCCACCCCCTCGGGAGTGGGTTCTGTCGAGCAGTACTTC.

This clone was detected only a few times. The V gene is TRBV7-9, the J gene TRBJ2-2, with no clear D. Germline CDR1 reads SEHNR; CDR2 reads FQNEAQ (reference sequence). The CDR3 loop spans 11 amino acids. For the CDR3, the DNA is TGTGGTAGCCCCAGCACCGGGGAGCTGTTTTTT. Translating gives CGSPSTGELFF.

CDR3 nucleotides: TGTGCCAGCAGCATTACCACGGGAGGTTCAGATACGCAGTATTTT. Protein product: CASSITTGGSDTQYF. The rearrangement joins TRBV21-1 to TRBJ2-3; TRBD2, as called in the table, went unchecked against the DNA. TRBV21-1 is tagged as a pseudogene. This CDR3 region has 15 residues.

Written as DNA, the CDR3 is TGTGCCATGGCCAGCGCCTATGGCTACACCTTC. Encoded protein: CAMASAYGYTF. The chain carries TRBV6-1 and TRBJ1-2; no reliable D call. The CDR3 has 11 amino acids. CDR1 and CDR2 (germline): MNHNS, SASEGT. Trimming took 10 bases from V and 4 from J, leaving 10 bases between them.

This clone came up a few times. V usage is TRBV2 and J usage is TRBJ2-1; TRBD2 might be the D (5 bases). V lost 6 bases and J lost 6, with 12 bases in between. CDR1 and CDR2 from the germline V gene are SNHLY and FYNNEI. CDR3 size: 13 residues. The CDR3: CASRPGGPNEQFF. The CDR3 DNA is TGTGCCAGCAGACCGGGCGGGCCCAATGAGCAGTTCTTC.

The V gene is TRBV29-1, the J gene TRBJ2-7, with TRBD2 as a possible D gene (6 bases). V was trimmed by 7 bases and J by 3 bases, leaving 16 bases between them. Germline CDR1 SQVTM, CDR2 ANQGSEA. This CDR3 spans 13 amino acids. This CDR3 reads CSAEGGSSYEQYF. The CDR3 coding sequence is TGCAGCGCTGAGGGAGGATCAAGCTACGAGCAGTACTTC.

V and J are TRBV9 and TRBJ2-3, with TRBD2 matching 16 bases. CDR3 length: 17 amino acids. Germline CDR1 and CDR2: SGDLS and YYNGEE. V dropped 4 bases and J dropped 3; count of bases not matched to a gene: 5. The CDR3 region is CASSTGTSGRVTDTQYF. CDR3 nucleotides: TGTGCCAGCAGCACCGGGACTAGCGGGAGGGTGACAGATACGCAGTATTTT.

This clone came up a few times. The chain recombines TRBV2 with TRBJ2-2; 10 nucleotides agree with TRBD1. V dropped 7 bases and J dropped 2; count of bases not matched to a gene: 10. The CDR3 has 17 amino acids. CDR1 and CDR2 (germline): SNHLY, FYNNEI. The CDR3 here is CASISSRDRGNTGELFF. As DNA, the CDR3 is TGTGCCAGCATATCAAGCCGGGACAGGGGAAACACCGGGGAGCTGTTTTTT.

In its sample, this clone was seen a few times. CDR3 DNA: TGCGCCAGCAGCCAAGAAGGGGGGAGGCCTACGGATACGCAGTATTTT. As protein: CASSQEGGRPTDTQYF. The chain couples TRBV4-3 to TRBJ2-3; the D gene could be TRBD1 or TRBD2 (6 bases each). Germline-derived CDR1 and CDR2 are LGHNA and YSLEER. The CDR3 has 16 amino acids. Between the trimmed V and J ends, which lost 0 bases and 6 bases, there was a span of 16 bases.

The chain couples TRBV6-6 to TRBJ2-5, with 11 nucleotides matching TRBD2. The CDR3 has 16 residues. The J segment lost 5 bases and the V segment lost 5 bases, leaving 10 bases of the junction unmatched. CDR1 and CDR2 from the germline V gene are MNHNY and SVGAGI (reference sequence). The DNA of the CDR3 is TGTGCCAGCAGTCTCTCTAGCGGGAGGTTTCAGGAGACCCAGTACTTC. This gives the protein CASSLSSGRFQETQYF.

V is TRBV4-1 and J is TRBJ2-7; a possible D gene is TRBD1 (6 bases). V was shortened by 5 bases and J by 4 bases, with 24 bases between the two germline ends. There are 17 residues in the CDR3. CDR1 MGHRA and CDR2 YSYEKL come from the germline V gene. CDR3 sequence (DNA): TGCGCCAGCAGCACCCGGGACACTCTTGTAGCTACGTACGAGCAGTACTTC. Translating it yields CASSTRDTLVATYEQYF.

This clone was picked up a small number of times. The rearrangement links TRBV7-9 to TRBJ2-5; 10 bases are a match to TRBD1. J gave up 6 bases and V 5 bases, and 9 bases lay outside the gene matches. CDR3 size: 15 residues. CDR1 and CDR2 from the germline V gene are SEHNR and FQNEAQ (reference sequence). CDR3 bases: TGTGCCAGCAGCCCGCGGACAGGGGGTGAGAAGACCCAGTACTTC. Its protein is CASSPRTGGEKTQYF.

The chain recombines TRBV2 with TRBJ1-2; 12 nucleotides match TRBD1. From germline, CDR1 is SNHLY and CDR2 FYNNEI. V shed 4 bases and J 4 bases; nucleotides not matched to a gene: 7. The CDR3 totals 16 residues. This CDR3 reads CASSGTGTGGLYGYTF. The CDR3, as DNA: TGTGCCAGCAGTGGGACCGGGACAGGGGGCCTCTATGGCTACACCTTC.

The chain has TRBV7-9 and TRBJ2-2; TRBD1 matches at 9 bases. The CDR3 runs to 15 residues. V lost 5 bases to trimming and J lost 6 bases; unmatched junction nucleotides: 7. The germline V gene has CDR1 SEHNR and CDR2 FQNEAQ (reference sequence). In nucleotides, the CDR3 is TGTGCCAGCAGCGGGACAGGGTCGACCCCCGGGGAGCTGTTTTTT. Translation: CASSGTGSTPGELFF.